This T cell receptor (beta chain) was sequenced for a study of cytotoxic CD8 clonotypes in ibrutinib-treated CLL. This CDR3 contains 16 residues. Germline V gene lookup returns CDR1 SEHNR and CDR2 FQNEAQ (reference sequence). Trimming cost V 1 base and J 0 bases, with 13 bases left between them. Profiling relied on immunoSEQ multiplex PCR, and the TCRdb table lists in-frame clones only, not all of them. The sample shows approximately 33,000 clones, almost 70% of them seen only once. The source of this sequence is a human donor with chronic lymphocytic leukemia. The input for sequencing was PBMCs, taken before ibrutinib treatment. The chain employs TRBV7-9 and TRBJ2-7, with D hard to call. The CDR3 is CASSLDFGIISYEQYF. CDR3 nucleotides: TGTGCCAGCAGCTTAGACTTCGGCATAATCTCCTACGAGCAGTACTTC.